The sequence of this T cell receptor beta chain was determined in a study of T-cell reconstitution after alpha-beta-depleted transplantation in children. Study-level points and caveats: Surviving recipient T cells and thymic progenitors underlay high day-60 TCRbeta diversity in some patients. Alpha-beta T cells about two months after transplant reportedly derived from several hundred expanded graft clones. T cells produced anew were the main source of T-cell counts and diversity one year after transplant.

A library of TCRbeta sequences, prepared with unique molecular identifiers, was generated. MiXCR was run by TCRdb on the PCR reads, yielding one entry per CDR3 protein. Here the sample spans hundreds of thousands of distinct CDR3 sequences, over 10% being singletons. With respect to this clonotype: Its antigen is not identified.

The material was PBMCs, mostly from graft donor cells, obtained 360 days after TCRalphabeta/CD19-depleted stem cell transplant. The clonotype comes from a male patient aged 10 to 17 who had a stem cell transplant for acute myeloid leukemia, so the T cells may come from the graft donor.

CDR3: CSVGSRQGAHEQYF. DNA of the CDR3: TGCAGCGTTGGGAGTAGGCAGGGGGCCCACGAGCAGTACTTC. V is TRBV29-1 and J is TRBJ2-7, with TRBD1 matching 8 bases. Germline CDR1 is SQVTM and CDR2 is ANQGSEA. V lost 4 bases to trimming and J lost 5 bases; unmatched junction nucleotides: 10. The CDR3 runs 14 residues.